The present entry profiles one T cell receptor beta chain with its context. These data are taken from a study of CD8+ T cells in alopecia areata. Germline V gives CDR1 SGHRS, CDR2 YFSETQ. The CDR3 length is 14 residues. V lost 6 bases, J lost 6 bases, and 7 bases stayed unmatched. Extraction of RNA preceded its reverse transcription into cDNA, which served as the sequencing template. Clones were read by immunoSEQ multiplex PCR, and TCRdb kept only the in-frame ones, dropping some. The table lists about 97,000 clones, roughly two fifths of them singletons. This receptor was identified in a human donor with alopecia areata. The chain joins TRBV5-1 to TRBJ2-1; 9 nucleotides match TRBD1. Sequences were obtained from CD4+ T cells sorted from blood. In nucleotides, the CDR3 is TGCGCCAGCACCCCGACAGGGGGAGGCAATGAGCAGTTCTTC. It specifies CASTPTGGGNEQFF.